Presented here are 25 T cell receptor beta chains from one specimen sequenced in a study of cytomegalovirus exposure and HLA in healthy donors. Researchers ran the PCR with 60 Vbeta and 13 Jbeta primers. TCRdb's table, derived via immunoSEQ multiplex PCR, lists solely in-frame clones and lacks some. The profile shows 210,000 or so clones, 65% to 85% of them singletons. Sequenced material: PBMCs. The receptors were sampled from a boy between 2 and 10 years old in good health and CMV-seronegative.

This rearrangement joins TRBV7-3 to TRBJ2-3; 8 bases line up with TRBD2. The CDR3 totals 16 residues. V shed 0 bases and J 6 bases; nucleotides not matched to a gene: 8. Germline loops: CDR1 SGHTA, CDR2 FQGTGA. The CDR3 region has the DNA TGTGCCAGCAGCTTAACGTACGGGGGGGCCGGTGATACGCAGTATTTT. This sequence encodes CASSLTYGGAGDTQYF.

As regards this clone: Other nucleotide sequences in the sample specify the same CDR3. This chain connects TRBV6-1 to TRBJ1-5; TRBD1 matches at 10 bases. The length of the CDR3 is 15 residues. V shed 7 bases, J shed 2 bases, and the junction held 5 bases outside the gene matches. Germline CDR1 MNHNS, CDR2 SASEGT. CDR3 residues: CASTLGTGGNQPQHF. The CDR3 DNA reads as TGTGCCAGCACCTTGGGGACAGGGGGCAATCAGCCCCAGCATTTT.

The rearrangement joins TRBV5-8 to TRBJ2-7, with D possibly matching TRBD1 (6 bases). Trimming shortened V by 1 base and J by 2 bases, and 7 bases separated the two germline ends. The CDR3 contains 13 residues. Germline V CDR1 and CDR2: SGHTS, YDEGEE. The CDR3 loop is CASSLTGPYEQYF. The CDR3 DNA sequence: TGTGCCAGCAGCTTGACAGGGCCCTACGAGCAGTACTTC.

The table lists this clone with a count of one. The rearrangement uses TRBV6-5 and TRBJ1-3; D call uncertain. The CDR3 is 13 residues long. Germline-derived CDR1 and CDR2 are MNHEY and SVGAGI. V lost 5 bases, J lost 4 bases, and 9 bases lay in between. As DNA, the CDR3 is TGTGCCAGCAGTATTGGGCCAGGAAACACCATATATTTT. Its protein product is CASSIGPGNTIYF.

The J gene is TRBJ1-1, the V gene TRBV25-1; tentative D call: TRBD1 (6 bases). The CDR3 is made up of 15 amino acids. In germline, CDR1 is MGHDK, CDR2 SYGVNS. The V end was cut by 0 bases, the J end by 1 base, with 9 bases between. The CDR3 loop is CASSEYSTGNTEAFF. The CDR3 bases are TGTGCCAGCAGTGAATACTCGACAGGGAACACTGAAGCTTTCTTT.

J is TRBJ2-1 and V is TRBV9, with TRBD2 identical over 14 bases. The V gene's germline CDR1 is SGDLS and CDR2 YYNGEE. V gave up 0 bases and J gave up 4 bases; unmatched junction bases: 9. The CDR3 has 19 amino acids. The CDR3: CASSVETSGRASDYNEQFF. The CDR3 coding sequence is TGTGCCAGCAGCGTAGAGACTAGCGGGAGGGCCTCGGATTACAATGAGCAGTTCTTC.

The chain is built from TRBV15 and TRBJ1-2; 9 positions match TRBD1. This CDR3 is 15 amino acids long. Unmatched junction bases numbered 7, after V lost 2 bases and J lost 6 bases. CDR1 and CDR2 (germline): LNHNV, YYDKDF (reference sequence). The CDR3 DNA is TGTGCCACCAGCAGAAGTGGGACAGGGAATGATGGCTACACCTTC. It encodes CATSRSGTGNDGYTF.

The chain has TRBV4-1 and TRBJ2-3, with 14 bases aligning to TRBD2. V was pared by 2 bases and J by 8 bases, with 6 bases of the junction left unmatched. The CDR3 has 16 amino acids. Germline V gives CDR1 MGHRA, CDR2 YSYEKL. CDR3 sequence: CASSQPGLAGDGTQYF. The CDR3 coding sequence is TGCGCCAGCAGCCAACCGGGACTAGCGGGAGATGGTACGCAGTATTTT.

In DNA form, the CDR3 reads TGTGCCAGCAGGATCCCTCCGGCTACGAGGGCCACTGAAGCTTTCTTT. Translated: CASRIPPATRATEAFF. This chain links TRBV28 with TRBJ1-1; D remains unclear. In germline, CDR1 is MDHEN, CDR2 SYDVKM. The germline V and J ends were trimmed by 6 bases and 4 bases, with 21 bases remaining between them. CDR3 length: 16 residues.

This clone appeared a single time. The chain links TRBV11-2 to TRBJ2-2; 7 bases match TRBD2. V was pared by 3 bases and J by 0 bases, with 1 base of the junction left unmatched. The CDR3 spans 15 residues. CDR1 and CDR2 (germline): SGHAT, FQNNGV. CDR3 region: CASSFRGANTGELFF. The CDR3 coding sequence is TGTGCCAGCAGCTTCCGGGGGGCGAACACCGGGGAGCTGTTTTTT.

This chain connects TRBV29-1 to TRBJ1-2; 9 bases are a match to TRBD1. The CDR3 is 12 amino acids. Germline CDR1 SQVTM, CDR2 ANQGSEA. The trim removed 7 bases at V and 8 bases at J, leaving 8 bases unmatched. The CDR3 protein is CSAPTGGIGYTF. CDR3 in DNA: TGCAGCGCCCCGACAGGGGGGATCGGCTACACCTTC.

The chain has TRBV5-6 and TRBJ2-5; the match to TRBD2 covers 10 bases. With V trimmed by 0 bases and J by 7 bases, 9 bases remained unmatched. The CDR3 contains 16 residues. Germline CDR1 and CDR2: SGHDT and YYEEEE. This CDR3 is CASSLGAGGAHGTQYF. DNA of the CDR3: TGTGCCAGCAGCTTGGGAGCGGGAGGGGCCCACGGGACCCAGTACTTC.

V gene TRBV18 combines with J gene TRBJ1-5, with a tentative D call TRBD1 (6 bases). Trimming removed 3 bases at V and 6 bases at J, with 9 bases between. The CDR3 sequence is 13 residues long. Germline V gives CDR1 KGHSH, CDR2 LQKENI. This CDR3 is CASSPEGGQPQHF. Written as DNA, the CDR3 is TGTGCCAGCTCACCGGAAGGGGGTCAGCCCCAGCATTTT.

The V and J genes are TRBV7-9 and TRBJ2-6, with D hard to call. V was pared by 0 bases and J by 0 bases, with 6 bases between. Germline CDR1 SEHNR, CDR2 FQNEAQ (reference sequence). The CDR3 totals 16 residues. CDR3 DNA sequence: TGTGCCAGCAGCTTAGCCGTTGTCTCTGGGGCCAACGTCCTGACTTTC. It encodes CASSLAVVSGANVLTF.

The chain carries TRBV2 and TRBJ1-1, with 9 bases lining up with TRBD1. CDR3 length equals 15 residues. Trimming at V came to 2 bases and at J to 7 bases, leaving 8 bases not matched to a gene. CDR1 is SNHLY, CDR2 FYNNEI, per germline. CDR3 protein: CASSEMGTGNYEAFF. For the CDR3, the DNA is TGTGCCAGCAGTGAAATGGGGACAGGGAATTATGAAGCTTTCTTT.

V usage is TRBV2 and J usage is TRBJ2-1; D not certain. V lost 2 bases, J lost 6 bases, and 8 bases lay in between. CDR1 and CDR2 (germline): SNHLY, FYNNEI. The CDR3 sequence is 13 residues long. The CDR3 region is CASSERSSNEQFF. The CDR3 coding sequence is TGTGCCAGCAGTGAAAGGTCTAGCAATGAGCAGTTCTTC.

V usage is TRBV6-4 and J usage is TRBJ2-5, with 9 positions matching TRBD1. Germline CDR1 and CDR2: MRHNA and SNTAGT. With V trimmed by 5 bases and J by 5 bases, 6 bases remained unmatched. CDR3 length equals 14 residues. CDR3 loop: CASSPTGGMETQYF. Here the CDR3 DNA reads TGTGCCAGCAGTCCGACAGGGGGTATGGAGACCCAGTACTTC.

The V gene is TRBV25-1, the J gene TRBJ1-1; the D is unclear. Germline assignment: CDR1 MGHDK and CDR2 SYGVNS. The CDR3 spans 13 residues. The germline V and J ends were trimmed by 7 bases and 1 base, with 10 bases remaining between them. This CDR3 reads CASKAVQNTEAFF. CDR3 in DNA: TGTGCCAGCAAAGCGGTTCAGAACACTGAAGCTTTCTTT. The whole variable domain, filled in from reference TRBV25-1 and TRBJ1-1, reads EADIYQTPRYLVIGTGKKITLECSQTMGHDKMYWYQQDPGMELHLIHYSYGVNSTEKGDLSSESTVSRIRTEHFPLTLESARPSHTSQYLCASKAVQNTEAFFGQGTRLTVV.

The chain employs TRBV6-5 and TRBJ1-2; the D is unclear. This CDR3 spans 13 amino acids. V was trimmed by 5 bases and J by 6 bases, leaving 13 bases between them. CDR1 and CDR2 from the germline V gene are MNHEY and SVGAGI. The CDR3, as DNA: TGTGCCAGCAGTGAAACTCTGGTAGATGGCTACACCTTC. Translating it yields CASSETLVDGYTF.

The chain is built from TRBV6-4 and TRBJ1-3; unclear D gene. The germline gives CDR1 MRHNA, CDR2 SNTAGT. Trimming left V 0 bases short and J 5 bases short, with 17 bases between. CDR3 length: 17 amino acids. For the CDR3, the DNA is TGTGCCAGCAGTGACTCGAGTTTCCCAAGAGAAAGAAACACCATATATTTT. Translating it yields CASSDSSFPRERNTIYF.

The chain recombines TRBV5-8 with TRBJ1-4, with 9 bases aligning to TRBD1. CDR1 is SGHTS, CDR2 YDEGEE, per germline. The CDR3 is made up of 14 amino acids. J was trimmed by 8 bases and V by 4 bases; bases with no gene match: 6. CDR3 residues: CASSAGQGGEKLFF. The CDR3 DNA follows: TGTGCCAGCAGCGCGGGACAGGGCGGAGAAAAACTGTTTTTT.

This clone has just one count. The rearrangement joins TRBV7-9 to TRBJ2-5, with 10 positions matching TRBD2. The CDR3 runs to 15 residues. After removal of 3 bases from V and 3 bases from J, the junction contained 4 bases not matched to a gene. Germline values: CDR1 SEHNR, CDR2 FQNEAQ (reference sequence). CDR3 in DNA: TGTGCCAGCAGCTTTAGGCTAGCGGGGGAAGAGACCCAGTACTTC. This codes for CASSFRLAGEETQYF.

The chain recombines TRBV9 with TRBJ2-5; TRBD2 is a possible D gene (6 bases). The germline V gene has CDR1 SGDLS and CDR2 YYNGEE. CDR3 length: 14 residues. Trimming cost V 0 bases and J 2 bases, with 8 bases left between them. CDR3 in DNA: TGTGCCAGCAGCGTAGGCCGGGGGCAAGAGACCCAGTACTTC. Its protein product is CASSVGRGQETQYF.

The chain couples TRBV10-2 to TRBJ2-5, with a possible D match to TRBD1 (5 bases). From germline, CDR1 is WSHSY and CDR2 SAAADI. There are 14 residues in the CDR3. Trimming stripped 6 bases from V and 5 bases from J, with 16 bases between. The CDR3 coding sequence is TGCGCCAGCAGGAGTGTTGGACAAACGGAGACCCAGTACTTC. Protein: CASRSVGQTETQYF.

V gene TRBV18 combines with J gene TRBJ1-2, with D unresolved. Germline assignment: CDR1 KGHSH and CDR2 LQKENI. The CDR3 extends over 15 amino acids. Trimming left V 2 bases short and J 5 bases short, with 15 bases between. The CDR3 sequence is CASSPRNTDLYGYTF. DNA of the CDR3: TGTGCCAGCTCACCAAGGAATACAGACCTTTATGGCTACACCTTC.